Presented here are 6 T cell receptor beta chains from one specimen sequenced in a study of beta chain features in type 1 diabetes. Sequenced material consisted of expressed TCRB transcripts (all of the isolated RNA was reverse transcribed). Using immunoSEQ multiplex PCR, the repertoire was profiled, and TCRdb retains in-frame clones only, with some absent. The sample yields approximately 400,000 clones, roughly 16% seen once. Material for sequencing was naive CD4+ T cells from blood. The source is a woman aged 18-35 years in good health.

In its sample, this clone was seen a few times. Here the CDR3 reads CASSGQDRARPYEQYF. The CDR3 nucleotides are TGTGCCAGCAGTGGTCAGGACAGGGCAAGACCCTACGAGCAGTACTTC. This rearrangement joins TRBV25-1 to TRBJ2-7; the match to TRBD1 covers 8 bases. The germline V gene has CDR1 MGHDK and CDR2 SYGVNS. Germline trimming cut 4 bases from V and 2 bases from J; bases unmatched to any gene: 10. The CDR3 spans 16 residues.

This chain's CDR3 is CASSPPIPTYEQYF. CDR3 sequence (DNA): TGTGCCAGCTCACCACCAATCCCAACCTACGAGCAGTACTTC. The V call is TRBV18, the J call TRBJ2-7; D ambiguous. The CDR3 is 14 residues long. Trimming pared 0 bases from V and 2 bases from J, leaving 8 bases between. The germline V gene has CDR1 KGHSH and CDR2 LQKENI.

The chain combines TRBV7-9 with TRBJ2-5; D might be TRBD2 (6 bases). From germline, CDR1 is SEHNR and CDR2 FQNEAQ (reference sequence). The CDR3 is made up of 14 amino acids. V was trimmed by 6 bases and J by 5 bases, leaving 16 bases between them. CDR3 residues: CASRRGNREETQYF. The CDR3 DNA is TGTGCCAGCAGGCGCGGGAACAGAGAGGAGACCCAGTACTTC.

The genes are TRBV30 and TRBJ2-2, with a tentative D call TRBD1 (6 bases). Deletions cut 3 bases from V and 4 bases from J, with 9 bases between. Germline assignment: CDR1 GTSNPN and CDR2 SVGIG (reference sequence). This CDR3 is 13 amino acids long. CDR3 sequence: CAWRSGVTGELFF. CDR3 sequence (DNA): TGTGCCTGGAGGTCAGGGGTCACCGGGGAGCTGTTTTTT.

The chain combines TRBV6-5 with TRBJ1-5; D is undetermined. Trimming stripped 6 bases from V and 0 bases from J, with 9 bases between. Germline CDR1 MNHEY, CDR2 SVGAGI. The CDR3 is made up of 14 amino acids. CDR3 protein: CASRQTISNQPQHF. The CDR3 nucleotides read TGTGCCAGCAGACAGACTATTAGCAATCAGCCCCAGCATTTT.

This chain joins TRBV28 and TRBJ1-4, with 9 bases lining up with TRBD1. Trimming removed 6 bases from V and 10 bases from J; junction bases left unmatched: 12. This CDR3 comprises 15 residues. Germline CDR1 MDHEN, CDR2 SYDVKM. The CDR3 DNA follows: TGTGCCAGCAGCCGCCCCGGGACAGGGAGTGGAAAACTGTTTTTT. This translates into CASSRPGTGSGKLFF.